This entry concerns a single T cell receptor beta chain. The data originate from a study of technical replicates of blood from a few donors. From germline, CDR1 is KGHSH and CDR2 LQKENI. The CDR3 totals 14 residues. With 0 bases removed from V and 6 bases from J, the gap between germline ends came to 11 bases. Generated by immunoSEQ multiplex PCR, the TCRdb table keeps only in-frame clones and is missing some. The sample has approximately 81,000 clones; around 95% are singletons. This TCR was recovered from a human donor in good health. Sequencing input: T cells isolated from PBMCs. This sequence joins TRBV18 and TRBJ1-2; D may be TRBD1 (6 bases). The CDR3 DNA is TGTGCCAGCTCACCACCTACAGGGCGTGATGGCTACACCTTC. Protein: CASSPPTGRDGYTF.